The next 29 T cell receptor beta chains were all read from a single sample in a study of T cell responses to AZD1222 COVID-19 vaccine. Repertoires were generated with immunoSEQ multiplex PCR, while TCRdb's copy carries only in-frame clones and drops some. This table has approximately 110,000 clones, roughly 90% appearing once. The sequences come from peripheral blood, collected on day 0 of AZD1222 vaccination. The receptors were sampled from an adult in good health.

This chain joins TRBV28 and TRBJ2-1, with 9 bases lining up with TRBD1. This CDR3 is built from 16 residues. V shed 6 bases, J shed 5 bases, and the junction held 11 bases outside the gene matches. Germline V gives CDR1 MDHEN, CDR2 SYDVKM. CDR3 sequence reads: CASREGRTGVDNEQFF. The CDR3 DNA reads as TGTGCCAGCAGGGAGGGAAGGACAGGGGTGGACAATGAGCAGTTCTTC.

The genes are TRBV6-2 or TRBV6-3 and TRBJ1-1, with no clear D. Trimming left V 0 bases short and J 0 bases short, with 8 bases between. Germline loops: CDR1 MNHEY, CDR2 SVGEGT. The CDR3 sequence is 15 residues long. DNA of the CDR3: TGTGCCAGCAGTTACTCGAGTAGTGTGAACACTGAAGCTTTCTTT. It encodes CASSYSSSVNTEAFF.

The rearrangement uses TRBV14 and TRBJ2-7; D not resolved. The V and J ends lost 4 bases and 6 bases respectively, with 13 bases between them. Germline V gives CDR1 SGHDN, CDR2 FVKESK. The CDR3 contains 13 residues. CDR3 sequence reads: CASSPRRVGEQYF. The CDR3 DNA follows: TGTGCCAGCAGCCCCCGGAGAGTGGGCGAGCAGTACTTC.

V gene TRBV10-1 combines with J gene TRBJ2-2; D unresolved. This CDR3 contains 13 residues. Trimming left V 8 bases short and J 4 bases short, with 11 bases between. Germline V gene data show CDR1 as WNHNN and CDR2 as SYGVQD (reference sequence). The CDR3 nucleotides read TGCGCCAGCGCGGTGGGATTCACCGGGGAGCTGTTTTTT. Translated: CASAVGFTGELFF.

DNA for the CDR3: TGTGCCATTCGATCCGGGACATATAATTCACCCCTCCACTTT. It specifies CAIRSGTYNSPLHF. This chain joins TRBV6-5 and TRBJ1-6; D possibly corresponds to TRBD1 (6 bases). V was cut by 10 bases and J by 4 bases, with 14 bases left in between. Germline V gene lookup returns CDR1 MNHEY and CDR2 SVGAGI. The CDR3 has 14 amino acids.

This sequence joins TRBV28 and TRBJ1-5; 8 nucleotides agree with TRBD1. Germline CDR1 reads MDHEN; CDR2 reads SYDVKM. The CDR3 length is 18 residues. V dropped 2 bases and J dropped 4; count of bases not matched to a gene: 13. The CDR3 region has the DNA TGTGCCAGCAGTTTAAGGAACAACGAGGACAGGGTGAATCAGCCCCAGCATTTT. It encodes CASSLRNNEDRVNQPQHF.

The gene calls are TRBV24-1 and TRBJ2-3; a possible D gene is TRBD2 (5 bases). CDR1 is KGHDR and CDR2 is SFDVKD in the germline V gene. V was pared by 4 bases and J by 0 bases, with 10 bases between. The length of the CDR3 is 15 residues. CDR3 coding DNA: TGTGCCACCAGTGAAGGGAGAGCTAGCACAGATACGCAGTATTTT. The encoded protein is CATSEGRASTDTQYF.

The V call is TRBV7-9, the J call TRBJ1-1, with D uncertain. The CDR3 has 13 amino acids. CDR1 and CDR2 from the germline V gene are SEHNR and FQNEAQ (reference sequence). V gave up 5 bases and J gave up 0 bases, with 7 bases separating them. As DNA, the CDR3 is TGTGCCAGCAGCACCCAGATGAACACTGAAGCTTTCTTT. Encoded protein: CASSTQMNTEAFF.

The rearrangement uses TRBV6-5 and TRBJ2-7; D is perhaps TRBD1 or TRBD2 (6 bases each). Trimming stripped 2 bases from V and 0 bases from J, with 11 bases between. Germline V CDR1 and CDR2: MNHEY, SVGAGI. The CDR3 runs 15 residues. CDR3 region: CASSYGRGGSYEQYF. The DNA for the CDR3 is TGTGCCAGCAGTTACGGCAGGGGAGGCTCCTACGAGCAGTACTTC.

The chain employs TRBV25-1 and TRBJ2-1, with D perhaps TRBD2 (5 bases). The CDR3 length is 13 residues. Germline CDR1 reads MGHDK; CDR2 reads SYGVNS. Trimming removed 5 bases at V and 8 bases at J, with 13 bases between. The DNA of the CDR3 is TGTGCCAGCAGTACGAGGGTTGGGGATGAGCAGTTCTTC. Its protein is CASSTRVGDEQFF. Full variable domain (missing parts from reference TRBV25-1 and TRBJ2-1): EADIYQTPRYLVIGTGKKITLECSQTMGHDKMYWYQQDPGMELHLIHYSYGVNSTEKGDLSSESTVSRIRTEHFPLTLESARPSHTSQYLCASSTRVGDEQFFGPGTRLTVL.

The CDR3 DNA reads as TGTGCCAGCAGCCAGCCACGGGGGGCTTCCTACAATGAGCAGTTCTTC. Its translation: CASSQPRGASYNEQFF. The rearrangement links TRBV3-1 (or the pseudogene TRBV3-2) to TRBJ2-1; possible D gene TRBD2, 7 bases. The ends were cut back, 3 bases at V and 1 base at J, with 13 bases in the middle. Germline V gives CDR1 LGHDT, CDR2 YNNKEL (reference sequence). The CDR3 length is 16 residues.

V gene TRBV9 combines with J gene TRBJ1-1; possibly TRBD1 for D (5 bases). The CDR3 contains 14 residues. Germline-derived CDR1 and CDR2 are SGDLS and YYNGEE. V dropped 1 base and J dropped 6 bases, with 13 bases sitting between them. The CDR3 reads CASSVFGRDSEAFF. The CDR3 nucleotides are TGTGCCAGCAGCGTATTCGGCAGGGACTCTGAAGCTTTCTTT.

V usage is TRBV5-5 and J usage is TRBJ1-2; 8 positions match TRBD1. CDR3 length: 14 residues. Germline V gene sequence: CDR1 SGHKS, CDR2 YYEKEE (reference sequence). With 3 bases clipped from V and 4 bases from J, the junction kept 5 bases outside the gene matches. This chain's CDR3 is CASSSPGQGYGYTF. Here the CDR3 DNA reads TGTGCCAGCAGCTCCCCCGGACAGGGCTATGGCTACACCTTC.

This clone came up a few times. This chain uses TRBV5-1 with TRBJ2-7; 7 bases agree with TRBD2. The CDR3 loop spans 20 amino acids. CDR1 and CDR2 (germline): SGHRS, YFSETQ. V gave up 4 bases and J gave up 3 bases; unmatched junction bases: 25. CDR3 sequence reads: CASSPLSVATTGGSRYEQYF. CDR3 nucleotides: TGCGCCAGCAGCCCTTTGAGCGTAGCGACTACGGGCGGGAGTCGCTACGAGCAGTACTTC. Looking up the rest from reference TRBV5-1 and TRBJ2-7 gives the full variable domain: KAGVTQTPRYLIKTRGQQVTLSCSPISGHRSVSWYQQTPGQGLQFLFEYFSETQRNKGNFPGRFSGRQFSNSRSEMNVSTLELGDSALYLCASSPLSVATTGGSRYEQYFGPGTRLTVT.

The chain combines TRBV9 with TRBJ2-2, with D hard to call. The length of the CDR3 is 17 residues. Germline V CDR1 and CDR2: SGDLS, YYNGEE. Trimming left V 2 bases short and J 0 bases short, with 14 bases between. In DNA form, the CDR3 reads TGTGCCAGCAGCGTGATGTCGCGGATCACGAACACCGGGGAGCTGTTTTTT. Translated: CASSVMSRITNTGELFF.

The count of this clone is one. As DNA, the CDR3 is TGTGCCAGCAGCCTGGGGACGGGACTAGCCTACAATGAGCAGTTCTTC. Translated, it gives CASSLGTGLAYNEQFF. The rearrangement joins TRBV7-2 to TRBJ2-1; 8 bases map to TRBD2. After removal of 5 bases from V and 2 bases from J, the junction contained 8 bases not matched to a gene. This CDR3 contains 16 residues. Germline lookup yields CDR1 SGHTA and CDR2 FQGNSA.

V usage is TRBV4-2 and J usage is TRBJ2-6; 9 nucleotides match TRBD2. Losses at the gene ends were 3 bases for V and 0 bases for J; bases not matched to a gene: 12. In germline, CDR1 is LGHNA, CDR2 YNFKEQ. This CDR3 region has 20 residues. DNA of the CDR3: TGTGCCAGCAGCCATCAGCTGGCGGGAGGGCCTAGCTCTGGGGCCAACGTCCTGACTTTC. Protein sequence: CASSHQLAGGPSSGANVLTF.

CDR3 region: CASSPQGRDQPQHF. In nucleotides, the CDR3 is TGTGCCAGCTCACCTCAGGGTCGGGATCAGCCCCAGCATTTT. The J gene is TRBJ1-5, the V gene TRBV18, with TRBD1 as a possible D gene (5 bases). V was clipped by 3 bases and J by 5 bases, with 11 bases between them. The CDR3 runs to 14 residues. CDR1 is KGHSH, CDR2 LQKENI, per germline. The full variable domain, completed using reference TRBV18 and TRBJ1-5, is NAGVMQNPRHLVRRRGQEARLRCSPMKGHSHVYWYRQLPEEGLKFMVYLQKENIIDESGMPKERFSAEFPKEGPSILRIQQVVRGDSAAYFCASSPQGRDQPQHFGDGTRLSIL.

The chain couples TRBV7-2 to TRBJ2-7; possible D gene TRBD1, 5 bases. This CDR3 has 13 amino acids. Germline V gene sequence: CDR1 SGHTA, CDR2 FQGNSA. Trimming pared 3 bases from V and 0 bases from J, leaving 6 bases between. The DNA for the CDR3 is TGTGCCAGCAGCTTCAGGGTCTCCTACGAGCAGTACTTC. Its protein is CASSFRVSYEQYF.

V and J are TRBV2 and TRBJ1-1, with 9 positions matching TRBD1. Trimming at V came to 8 bases and at J to 6 bases, leaving 13 bases not matched to a gene. Germline-derived CDR1 and CDR2 are SNHLY and FYNNEI. This CDR3 has 15 amino acids. The DNA of the CDR3 is TGTGCCAGCCAGCCGACCGGGACAGGGATCGCTGAAGCTTTCTTT. Translation gives CASQPTGTGIAEAFF. Full variable domain (outside the CDR3, taken from reference TRBV2 and TRBJ1-1): EPEVTQTPSHQVTQMGQEVILRCVPISNHLYFYWYRQILGQKVEFLVSFYNNEISEKSEIFDDQFSVERPDGSNFTLKIRSTKLEDSAMYFCASQPTGTGIAEAFFGQGTRLTVV.

The rearrangement links TRBV5-1 to TRBJ1-1, with D hard to call. The V and J ends lost 1 base and 0 bases respectively, with 4 bases between them. This CDR3 is built from 13 residues. Germline V gives CDR1 SGHRS, CDR2 YFSETQ. CDR3 region: CASSLSMNTEAFF. The CDR3 nucleotides are TGCGCCAGCAGCTTGAGCATGAACACTGAAGCTTTCTTT.

The chain is built from TRBV13 and TRBJ1-1; D remains ambiguous. V shed 7 bases and J shed 4 bases, with 13 bases lying between them. The CDR3 is made up of 13 amino acids. The germline V gene has CDR1 PRHDT and CDR2 FYEKMQ (reference sequence). CDR3 coding DNA: TGTGCCAGCACCCTTGGTGGTCGCACTGAAGCTTTCTTT. Translated, it gives CASTLGGRTEAFF.

This chain connects TRBV9 to TRBJ2-1; D gene ambiguous. The CDR3 is 16 residues long. CDR1 and CDR2 (germline): SGDLS, YYNGEE. Deletions cut 4 bases from V and 0 bases from J, with 14 bases between. The CDR3 is CASSPAGQPSYNEQFF. In DNA form, the CDR3 reads TGTGCCAGCAGCCCCGCTGGGCAGCCCTCCTACAATGAGCAGTTCTTC. The entire variable domain, with the rest obtained from reference TRBV9 and TRBJ2-1, is as follows: DSGVTQTPKHLITATGQRVTLRCSPRSGDLSVYWYQQSLDQGLQFLIQYYNGEERAKGNILERFSAQQFPDLHSELNLSSLELGDSALYFCASSPAGQPSYNEQFFGPGTRLTVL.

The V and J genes are TRBV6-5 and TRBJ2-7; TRBD2 agrees at 8 bases. The CDR3 totals 15 residues. The trim removed 5 bases at V and 4 bases at J, leaving 10 bases unmatched. CDR1 and CDR2 from the germline V gene are MNHEY and SVGAGI. DNA of the CDR3: TGTGCCAGCAGTCGAGAAAGCGGGAGTGGTTACGAGCAGTACTTC. This sequence encodes CASSRESGSGYEQYF.

The chain links TRBV7-2 to TRBJ2-5; D is perhaps TRBD1 or TRBD2 (5 bases each). The CDR3 consists of 11 residues. Trimming removed 4 bases at V and 6 bases at J, with 6 bases between. Germline lookup yields CDR1 SGHTA and CDR2 FQGNSA. The CDR3 region is CASSSGQTQYF. CDR3 nucleotides: TGTGCCAGCAGCTCGGGGCAGACCCAGTACTTC. The variable domain in full, with the rest retrieved from reference TRBV7-2 and TRBJ2-5, is GAGVSQSPSNKVTEKGKDVELRCDPISGHTALYWYRQSLGQGLEFLIYFQGNSAPDKSGLPSDRFSAERTGGSVSTLTIQRTQQEDSAVYLCASSSGQTQYFGPGTRLLVL.

The V gene is TRBV7-9, the J gene TRBJ1-1, with 8 bases that match TRBD1. The V gene's germline CDR1 is SEHNR and CDR2 FQNEAQ (reference sequence). This CDR3 comprises 13 residues. J was trimmed by 3 bases and V by 5 bases; bases with no gene match: 2. CDR3 sequence (DNA): TGTGCCAGCAGCGACAGGGGCCACACTGAAGCTTTCTTT. Its translation is CASSDRGHTEAFF.

Of note for this clone: The same CDR3 also results from other DNA sequences found in this sample. This chain links TRBV5-4 with TRBJ1-3, with 7 bases that match TRBD1. Germline lookup yields CDR1 SGHNT and CDR2 YYREEE (reference sequence). The CDR3 consists of 14 residues. The trim removed 2 bases at V and 4 bases at J, leaving 3 bases unmatched. The chain's CDR3 is CASSLDRAGNTIYF. The CDR3 nucleotides are TGTGCCAGCAGCTTAGACAGGGCAGGAAACACCATATATTTT.

This chain uses TRBV29-1 with TRBJ1-4; perhaps TRBD1 as D (5 bases). The CDR3 is 15 amino acids. Deletions cut 7 bases from V and 6 bases from J, with 21 bases between. CDR1 is SQVTM and CDR2 is ANQGSEA in the germline V gene. CDR3: CSATHWDGRDEKLFF. The CDR3 DNA is TGCAGCGCTACACATTGGGACGGACGCGATGAAAAACTGTTTTTT.

The chain combines TRBV4-1 with TRBJ2-7, with D possibly matching TRBD2 (6 bases). Deletions cut 2 bases from V and 6 bases from J, with 14 bases between. There are 14 residues in the CDR3. Germline CDR1 reads MGHRA; CDR2 reads YSYEKL. In nucleotides, the CDR3 is TGCGCCAGCAGCCAAAACCGGGGGTCGGGCGAGCAGTACTTC. Translated, it gives CASSQNRGSGEQYF.